Below are 10 T cell receptor beta chains sequenced from a single sample in a study of molecular identifiers for immune sequencing clone quantification (dated by TCRdb to 2016 to 2019). The library came from PCR. Sequencing relied on a NextSeq 500. The public reads were reanalyzed by TCRdb: fastp trimming at Q25, MiXCR alignment, in-frame beta chains only. A single entry per CDR3 protein holds the most common genes and DNA from its merged rows. The sample table lists about 630,000 distinct CDR3 sequences, roughly 25% of them with a count of one. Clones ranked in the top ten supply 0.7% to 0.95% of the sample. The sequenced sample was naive CD8+ T cells from blood, with Jurkat cell RNA spiked in. This specimen's cell subset or site label, interpreted: FACS-sorted CD8+CD4-CCR7+CD45RA+ naive T cells. The receptors here all came from a human donor in good health. Some libraries in this study had Jurkat cell RNA spiked in.

This clonotype has just a few counts. V usage is TRBV6-5 and J usage is TRBJ2-4, with D tentatively TRBD1 (6 bases). Germline CDR1 reads MNHEY; CDR2 reads SVGAGI. The CDR3 consists of 15 residues. Trimming took off 0 bases at V and 6 bases at J, with 12 bases between the two ends. CDR3 DNA: TGTGCCAGCAGTTACTCAGGACAGTTCATAAACATTCAGTACTTC. It encodes CASSYSGQFINIQYF.

Details on this clonotype: A much larger clone lies a single base off, so this may be a read error. The chain joins TRBV7-9 to TRBJ1-1; 7 positions match TRBD1. CDR1 and CDR2 (germline): SEHNR, FQNEAQ (reference sequence). The CDR3 has 13 residues. CDR3 region: CAGSPTGATEAFF. For the CDR3, the DNA is TGTGCCGGCAGCCCAACAGGGGCCACTGAAGCTTTCTTT.

A few counts support this clonotype. The genes are TRBV27 and TRBJ2-7; D call uncertain. Germline V lookup: CDR1 MNHEY, CDR2 SMNVEV (reference sequence). The CDR3 loop spans 14 amino acids. V lost 3 bases and J lost 4, with 13 bases in between. The CDR3, as DNA: TGTGCCAGCAGTTTCGCCGGGCCCCCTTACGAGCAGTACTTC. Amino acids: CASSFAGPPYEQYF.

There are many counts of this clonotype. The CDR3 nucleotides read TGCAGTGCTGGCGTTAGACTAGCGGGGGGGCGGGAGCAGTACTTC. Protein: CSAGVRLAGGREQYF. The chain carries TRBV20-1 and TRBJ2-7, with 14 bases lining up with TRBD2. Germline assignment: CDR1 DFQATT and CDR2 SNEGSKA (reference sequence). The trim removed 5 bases at V and 7 bases at J, leaving 10 bases unmatched. The CDR3 runs 15 residues.

The V call is TRBV20-1, the J call TRBJ2-1, with TRBD1 matching over 9 bases. Losses at the gene ends were 0 bases for V and 6 bases for J; bases not matched to a gene: 6. There are 15 residues in the CDR3. Germline V gene sequence: CDR1 DFQATT, CDR2 SNEGSKA (reference sequence). Here the CDR3 reads CSARDGDRVGNEQFF. The CDR3 bases are TGCAGTGCTAGAGATGGGGACAGGGTAGGCAATGAGCAGTTCTTC.

There are a few counts of this clonotype. This sequence joins TRBV9 and TRBJ2-5; the match to TRBD2 covers 16 bases. CDR1 is SGDLS, CDR2 YYNGEE, per germline. The CDR3 has 18 amino acids. V was pared by 4 bases and J by 2 bases, with 8 bases of the junction left unmatched. CDR3 protein: CASSPGLAGGNLQETQYF. In nucleotides, the CDR3 is TGTGCCAGCAGCCCGGGACTAGCGGGGGGGAACCTACAAGAGACCCAGTACTTC.

This clonotype was picked up many times. The chain combines TRBV7-9 with TRBJ2-3; a possible D gene is TRBD1 (6 bases). Germline V lookup: CDR1 SEHNR, CDR2 FQNEAQ (reference sequence). V was clipped by 4 bases and J by 5 bases, with 22 bases between them. The CDR3 length is 17 residues. CDR3 bases: TGTGCCAGCAGCTCCACACGGACAGCCCTATTCGGAGATACGCAGTATTTT. As protein: CASSSTRTALFGDTQYF.

As to this clonotype: Compared with germline, one end of the junction differs, possibly owing to a read error. The rearrangement joins TRBV4-3 to TRBJ2-7; D possibly corresponds to TRBD1 (6 bases). Germline assignment: CDR1 LGHNA and CDR2 YSLEER. The CDR3 is 16 residues long. CDR3 coding DNA: TGCGCCAGCAGCCAATTCCGGGACACCATCTCCTACGAGCAGAACTTC. It specifies CASSQFRDTISYEQNF.

This clonotype has ten or more counts. This chain uses TRBV7-8 with TRBJ2-7; 9 nucleotides line up with TRBD2. The trim removed 0 bases at V and 2 bases at J, leaving 2 bases unmatched. The CDR3 is made up of 15 amino acids. Germline loops: CDR1 SGHVS, CDR2 FQNEAQ. The DNA for the CDR3 is TGTGCCAGCAGCTTAGCCCAGCGGGAGGCCTACGAGCAGTACTTC. Its protein is CASSLAQREAYEQYF.

V is TRBV24-1 and J is TRBJ2-5; the D gene is possibly TRBD2 (6 bases). Germline-derived CDR1 and CDR2 are KGHDR and SFDVKD. This CDR3 region has 14 residues. V lost 3 bases to trimming and J lost 5 bases, with 12 bases between them. The CDR3 DNA follows: TGTGCCACCAGTGATAGTAGCGGCTCGGAGACCCAGTACTTC. Amino acids: CATSDSSGSETQYF.